These T cell receptor beta chains were read from a single sample in a study of early T cells in non-severe SARS-CoV-2 infection. In TCRdb, the 5' RACE reads were re-called with MiXCR into one record per CDR3 protein. The sample yields roughly 40,000 distinct CDR3 sequences, roughly 5% seen once. Material for sequencing was whole blood. These receptors came from an adult who was a healthcare worker with PCR-confirmed SARS-CoV-2 infection or an uninfected control (not recorded which). Each CDR3 is given with its conserved first and last residue. The order of the fields is J gene, V gene, clone size, D gene, CDR3 DNA, CDR3 protein. The D gene is left open where the match is weak. Not every row has a clone size; where given, it reads once, few, many or a size class.

TRBJ1-5	TRBV20-1	many	-	TGCAGTGCTAGACGCACGAATAGCAATCAGCCCCAGCATTTT	CSARRTNSNQPQHF
TRBJ2-2	TRBV20-1	many	-	TGCAGTGCTGGTTCCAACACCGGGGAGCTGTTTTTT	CSAGSNTGELFF
TRBJ2-7	TRBV2	many	TRBD1	TGTGCCACATCCGGGACAGGGGACTACGAGCAGTACTTC	CATSGTGDYEQYF
TRBJ2-5	TRBV10-1	-	TRBD2	TGCGCCAGCAGTGATCCACCGGGGGGGACCCAGTACTTC	CASSDPPGGTQYF
TRBJ2-3	TRBV7-9	many	TRBD2	TGTGCCAGCAGCTTACTAGCGGGGGGACCCACAGATACGCAGTATTTT	CASSLLAGGPTDTQYF
TRBJ2-6	TRBV11-2	few	TRBD1	TGTGCCAGCAGGTCCCACCCGGGACAGGGGGTTACAGGCTCTGGGGCCAACGTCCTGACTTTC	CASRSHPGQGVTGSGANVLTF
TRBJ1-1	TRBV6-2/TRBV6-3	many	-	TGTGCCAGCAGTTACGGAGGGATTAACACTGAAGCTTTCTTT	CASSYGGINTEAFF
TRBJ2-2	TRBV18	few	TRBD2	TGTGCCAGCTCACGGACTAGCGGGGCGCGCACCGGGGAGCTGTTTTTT	CASSRTSGARTGELFF
TRBJ1-1	TRBV11-2	many	-	TGTGCCAGCAGCTTAGGGCAGAGGAGGCCTGAAGCTTTCTTT	CASSLGQRRPEAFF
TRBJ2-7	TRBV20-1	many	TRBD1	TGCAGTGCTAGTCAAGGGACAGGGAACTTTTACGAGCAGTACTTC	CSASQGTGNFYEQYF
TRBJ2-2	TRBV19	many	TRBD2	TGTGCCAGTAGTATACGAACTAGCGGGAGAAGTACCGGGGAGCTGTTTTTT	CASSIRTSGRSTGELFF
TRBJ2-1	TRBV5-1	-	-	TGCGCCAGCAGCTTGAGGGTGGGGTCCTACAATGAGCAGTTCTTC	CASSLRVGSYNEQFF
TRBJ2-2	TRBV10-1	few	TRBD1	TGCGCCAGCAGATCGGACAGGGTGTCCGGGGAGCTGTTTTTT	CASRSDRVSGELFF
TRBJ2-2	TRBV11-2	many	TRBD2	TGTGCCAGCAGCTCTAGCGGGGCGAACACCGGGGAGCTGTTTTTT	CASSSSGANTGELFF
TRBJ2-7	TRBV18	medium-sized	-	TGTGCCAGCTCACCAAACCCGCAATCCTACGAGCAGTACTTC	CASSPNPQSYEQYF
TRBJ2-3	TRBV11-2	few	-	TGTGCCAGCAGCTTCCAGAGCACAGATACGCAGTATTTT	CASSFQSTDTQYF
TRBJ2-5	TRBV20-1	few	TRBD2	TGCAGTGCTAGACGTCGCGGGAGGGCCAGTGAGCAAGAGACCCAGTACTTC	CSARRRGRASEQETQYF
TRBJ2-1	TRBV27	many	-	TGTGCCAGCAGCTCCAACTCGGTAGCCCTTTACAATGAGCAGTTCTTC	CASSSNSVALYNEQFF
TRBJ2-7	TRBV7-9	many	-	TGTGCCAGCAGCCTCGTGGCGGGGGCGGCAAGCTCCTACGAGCAGTACTTC	CASSLVAGAASSYEQYF
TRBJ2-5	TRBV4-1	many	TRBD2	TGCGCCAGCAGCCAAGAAACGGGACTAGCGGGAGAAGAGACCCAGTACTTC	CASSQETGLAGEETQYF
TRBJ2-7	TRBV6-5	few	TRBD1	TGTGCCAGCGCCAGACAGGGAAGCTCCTACGAGCAGTACTTC	CASARQGSSYEQYF
TRBJ1-5	TRBV12-3/TRBV12-4	many	-	TGTGCCAGCAGTTTAGACTCCCCTCAGCCCCAGCATTTT	CASSLDSPQPQHF
TRBJ2-7	TRBV6-6	many	TRBD2	TGTGCCAGCCTTAGCGGGGGGGCCTACGAGCAGTACTTC	CASLSGGAYEQYF
TRBJ1-2	TRBV19	many	-	TGTGCCAGTAGTAGCCCCTCGGCGCTTTATGGCTACACCTTC	CASSSPSALYGYTF
TRBJ2-1	TRBV5-1	-	-	TGCGCCAGCAGCTTGGGGGACCCTCACAATGAGCAGTTCTTC	CASSLGDPHNEQFF
TRBJ2-7	TRBV20-1	many	-	TGCAGTGCTAGAGATCTGCGGCGGCCTACCTACGAGCAGTACTTC	CSARDLRRPTYEQYF
TRBJ1-5	TRBV19	many	-	TGTGCCAGTTCCGGAGTATATAGCAATCAGCCCCAGCATTTT	CASSGVYSNQPQHF
TRBJ2-2	TRBV7-2	many	TRBD2	TGTGCCAGCAGCCAAGGACTAGCGAACACCGGGGAGCTGTTTTTT	CASSQGLANTGELFF
TRBJ1-4	TRBV5-1	-	-	TGCGCCAGCAGCTTCAGCCTTGCAACTAATGAAAAACTGTTTTTT	CASSFSLATNEKLFF
TRBJ2-1	TRBV29-1	-	-	TGCAGCGTTGAAGGGGAGACTAGTCTCCATGAGCAGTTCTTC	CSVEGETSLHEQFF
TRBJ2-1	TRBV19	-	-	TGTGCCAGTAGCCCAGACAGGTCGGGGACGACCTACAATGAGCAGTTCTTC	CASSPDRSGTTYNEQFF
TRBJ2-5	TRBV3-1	many	-	TGTGCCAGCAGACCGTTGAGGGATCTGGAGACCCAGTACTTC	CASRPLRDLETQYF
TRBJ1-2	TRBV25-1	many	-	TGTGCCAGCAGTCTCTCAGGGGATGGCTACACCTTC	CASSLSGDGYTF
TRBJ2-2	TRBV23-1	few	-	TGCGCCAGCCATTCAAGGGGACTGAACACCGGGGAGCTGTTTTTT	CASHSRGLNTGELFF
TRBJ2-3	TRBV9	many	-	TGTGCCAGCAGGCTTAAGGGGGTTTCCACAGATACGCAGTATTTT	CASRLKGVSTDTQYF
TRBJ2-1	TRBV5-1	many	TRBD1	TGCGCCAGCAGCTTGGGTCAGACAGGGGCGTCCTACAATGAGCAGTTCTTC	CASSLGQTGASYNEQFF
TRBJ1-2	TRBV6-5	many	TRBD1	TGTGCCAGCAGTTATCCCCCGGACAGGGGGTTTTATGGCTACACCTTC	CASSYPPDRGFYGYTF
TRBJ2-2	TRBV2	many	-	TGTGCCAGCAGTGAAGGGACATCCACCGGGGAGCTGTTTTTT	CASSEGTSTGELFF
TRBJ2-1	TRBV7-9	few	-	TGTGCCAGCAGCTCACAGGGGACGGAGGGTGAGCAGTTCTTC	CASSSQGTEGEQFF
TRBJ2-3	TRBV20-1	many	-	TGCAGTGCTCGGTCAAGGCGGTTGGGGGGGCTCACAGATACGCAGTATTTT	CSARSRRLGGLTDTQYF
TRBJ1-5	TRBV2	few	-	TGTGCCAGCAGTGCACTGTTAACCATGGATCAGCCCCAGCATTTT	CASSALLTMDQPQHF
TRBJ2-3	TRBV24-1	few	-	TGTGCCACCAGCCCAGGGAGTACTAGCACAGATACGCAGTATTTT	CATSPGSTSTDTQYF
TRBJ2-1	TRBV5-1	many	TRBD1	TGCGCCAGCAGTTTGGACAGGGAGAATGAGCAGTTCTTC	CASSLDRENEQFF
TRBJ2-3	TRBV20-1	many	-	TGCAGTGCTAGCGGCGGGGATACGCAGTATTTT	CSASGGDTQYF
TRBJ2-1	TRBV20-1	many	TRBD1	TGCAGTGCTAGGGACCCCCGGACAGGAGATTACAATGAGCAGTTCTTC	CSARDPRTGDYNEQFF
TRBJ2-6	TRBV18	-	-	TGTGCCAGCTCACCCCGTTCTGGGGCCAACGTCCTGACTTTC	CASSPRSGANVLTF
TRBJ1-1	TRBV7-9	-	-	TGTGCCAGCAGCCCCTACGGTAGGAACACTGAAGCTTTCTTT	CASSPYGRNTEAFF
TRBJ2-7	TRBV29-1	many	TRBD1	TGCAGCGTTGACGGGACAGTGATCTACGAGCAGTACTTC	CSVDGTVIYEQYF
TRBJ1-1	TRBV25-1	-	TRBD1	TGTGCCAGCAGTGCGACAGGGGTCCTGACTGAAGCTTTCTTT	CASSATGVLTEAFF
TRBJ1-5	TRBV28	many	-	TGTGCCAGCAGTTTAGAGGGCAGGCTTTATCAGCCCCAGCATTTT	CASSLEGRLYQPQHF
TRBJ2-2	TRBV9	many	-	TGTGCCAGCAGCGTAGAAGGGTTCACCGGGGAGCTGTTTTTT	CASSVEGFTGELFF
TRBJ1-1	TRBV2	many	-	TGTGCCAGCAGTGCTGGGACTGAAGCTTTCTTT	CASSAGTEAFF
TRBJ2-1	TRBV6-2/TRBV6-3	-	-	TGTGCCAGCAGTTACGGTAGGGTAGTAGGGAATGAGCAGTTCTTC	CASSYGRVVGNEQFF